Listed below are T cell receptor beta chains from one sample, sequenced in a study of CD8+ T cells in alopecia areata. Produced via immunoSEQ multiplex PCR; TCRdb's table is partial and in-frame only. The table has under 150,000 clones, more than 45% seen once. Sample: CD4+ T cells sorted from blood, taken at week 4, from a patient treated with tofacitinib. These receptors originate from a human donor with alopecia areata. Each CDR3 is given with its conserved first and last residue. A D gene is named only where the DNA matches it firmly. Rows may omit the clone size; those that give it use once, few, many or a size class.

CDR3 DNA	CDR3 protein	D gene	V gene	J gene	clone size
TGCAGCGTTGCCCTAAGGAGTCAGCCCCAGCATTTT	CSVALRSQPQHF	-	TRBV29-1	TRBJ1-5	-
TGTGCCAGCAGCTTAAATACAGGGCGCCTGAACACTGAAGCTTTCTTT	CASSLNTGRLNTEAFF	-	TRBV7-2	TRBJ1-1	-
TGCAGCGTTGAAGATAATCATGGCTACACCTTC	CSVEDNHGYTF	-	TRBV29-1	TRBJ1-2	-
TGTGCCAGCAGTGAACTAGAGACCCAGTACTTC	CASSELETQYF	-	TRBV2	TRBJ2-5	-
TGTGCCAGCAGCCCGGGACAGGGAGGGATTCAGTACTTC	CASSPGQGGIQYF	TRBD1	TRBV7-8	TRBJ2-4	few
TGCAGCGGTTCCGGGAGGTCCTACAATGAGCAGTTCTTC	CSGSGRSYNEQFF	TRBD2	TRBV29-1	TRBJ2-1	-
TGCAGCGTGGGCAGGACAGGCGGAAAACTGTTTTTT	CSVGRTGGKLFF	TRBD1	TRBV29-1	TRBJ1-4	once
TGCGCCAGCAGCCAGCCGGGACATTCGCGGGCCGAGCAGTACTTC	CASSQPGHSRAEQYF	-	TRBV4-1	TRBJ2-7	-
TGTGCCAGCAGCTCCGACAGGGGGACGAACGGGGCCAACGTCCTGACTTTC	CASSSDRGTNGANVLTF	TRBD1	TRBV7-9	TRBJ2-6	-
TGTGCCACAAGCCATGAGGACCTAGGACATAATTCACCCCTCCACTTT	CATSHEDLGHNSPLHF	-	TRBV19	TRBJ1-6	-
TGTGCCAGCAGCCGGACAGGGAATGAGCAGTTCTTC	CASSRTGNEQFF	TRBD1	TRBV6-5	TRBJ2-1	few
TGTGCCAGCAGCCGGTCGGGAGGGTCCTACGAGCAGTACTTC	CASSRSGGSYEQYF	TRBD2	TRBV6-5	TRBJ2-7	few
TGTGCCAGCAGCTTGGTCTCTCTTAACTATGGCTACACCTTC	CASSLVSLNYGYTF	-	TRBV7-9	TRBJ1-2	-
TGTGCCAGCAGCGTAACTAGCGGGCTATACAATGAGCAGTTCTTC	CASSVTSGLYNEQFF	TRBD2	TRBV7-8	TRBJ2-1	-
TGTGCCACTGAAAGGGGGATGAACACTGAAGCTTTCTTT	CATERGMNTEAFF	-	TRBV7-9	TRBJ1-1	few
TGCGCCAGCAGCTTGGAAGACAGGAAGGGTGAAGCTTTCTTT	CASSLEDRKGEAFF	-	TRBV5-1	TRBJ1-1	few
TGTGCCAGCAGCCGACGGACTAGCGACTACAATGAGCAGTTCTTC	CASSRRTSDYNEQFF	TRBD2	TRBV4-2	TRBJ2-1	few
TGTGCCACCAGCAGAGCAAAGGACGTAACCTACGAGCAGTACTTC	CATSRAKDVTYEQYF	-	TRBV15	TRBJ2-7	-
TGTGCCAGCAGCGTAATGCCCGGGACGAATGAGCAGTTCTTC	CASSVMPGTNEQFF	-	TRBV9	TRBJ2-1	-
TGTGCCAGCAGCTCGACAGGGAATCTCTCACCCCTCCACTTT	CASSSTGNLSPLHF	TRBD1	TRBV9	TRBJ1-6	few
TGTGCCTGGAGAAGAACGAACACTGAAGCTTTCTTT	CAWRRTNTEAFF	-	TRBV30	TRBJ1-1	-
TGCGCCAGCAGCGCCGGACAGAGCACAGATACGCAGTATTTT	CASSAGQSTDTQYF	-	TRBV10-1	TRBJ2-3	few
TGCGCCAGCAGCCAAGAGGGCAGATATGGCTACACCTTC	CASSQEGRYGYTF	-	TRBV4-1	TRBJ1-2	-
TGCAGCGTTGTGCCCCTTGTGGCATTGGAAGATACGCAGTATTTT	CSVVPLVALEDTQYF	-	TRBV29-1	TRBJ2-3	-
TGTGCCAGCAGCGGGACCCGGGGGGAGAGGTACTACACCTTC	CASSGTRGERYYTF	-	TRBV5-6	TRBJ1-2	-
TGCAGCGTCGCAGGGGTAATGAACACTGAAGCTTTCTTT	CSVAGVMNTEAFF	-	TRBV29-1	TRBJ1-1	-
TGTGCCATCAGCGCCGGGACATCGACAGATACGCAGTATTTT	CAISAGTSTDTQYF	-	TRBV10-3	TRBJ2-3	-
TGTGCCAGCAAATTGGTACAGAATAGCAATCAGCCCCAGCATTTT	CASKLVQNSNQPQHF	-	TRBV2	TRBJ1-5	few
TGTGCCAGCAGTGAAGCCTCTCCTGTGGCCAAAAACATTCAGTACTTC	CASSEASPVAKNIQYF	-	TRBV6-1	TRBJ2-4	-
TGTGCCAGCAGCTTGGCCGGGTACTGGACTGAAGCTTTCTTT	CASSLAGYWTEAFF	-	TRBV5-4	TRBJ1-1	-
TGTGCCAGTAGTATAACTGGCAGGGAATTGAACTATGGCTACACCTTC	CASSITGRELNYGYTF	-	TRBV19	TRBJ1-2	few
TGTGCCAGCAGTTTGGTATGGGCGAGACCTTACAATCAGCCCCAGCATTTT	CASSLVWARPYNQPQHF	-	TRBV27	TRBJ1-5	-
TGTGCCTGGAGAGGGATCATGACATTCTCCTACGAGCAGTACTTC	CAWRGIMTFSYEQYF	-	TRBV30	TRBJ2-7	-
TGCGCCAGCAGTGATCGGCGGGATGAAAAACTGTTTTTT	CASSDRRDEKLFF	-	TRBV10-1	TRBJ1-4	-
TGTGCCTGGAGTAAGGGGCGCGTTACTGAAGCTTTCTTT	CAWSKGRVTEAFF	-	TRBV30	TRBJ1-1	-
TGTGCCAGCAGCTTAACATCAGGTGAAGATGAGCAGTTCTTC	CASSLTSGEDEQFF	-	TRBV7-3	TRBJ2-1	few
TGTGCCAGCAGCTTAGGGGGGTCCTACAATCAGCCCCAGCATTTT	CASSLGGSYNQPQHF	-	TRBV7-9	TRBJ1-5	-
TGTGCCAGCAGTTTACACAGCAACGAGCAGTTCTTC	CASSLHSNEQFF	-	TRBV6-5	TRBJ2-1	-
TGTGCCACCAAAAACAGGACGGCCGCTAACTATGGCTACACCTTC	CATKNRTAANYGYTF	-	TRBV15	TRBJ1-2	-
TGTGCCAGCAGACGGCCGGGGAATGAGCAGTTCTTC	CASRRPGNEQFF	-	TRBV6-5	TRBJ2-1	few
TGTGCCAGCAGCGGCGGGACAGGGAGTAATGAAAAACTGTTTTTT	CASSGGTGSNEKLFF	TRBD1	TRBV5-4	TRBJ1-4	few
TGTGCCACCAGCAAGGGCCTCGGGGGTTTATCCTACGAGCAGTACTTC	CATSKGLGGLSYEQYF	-	TRBV15	TRBJ2-7	-
TGTGCCAGCAGCTTAGAACCAGGGGAAGGGAACACTGAAGCTTTCTTT	CASSLEPGEGNTEAFF	-	TRBV7-9	TRBJ1-1	-
TGTGCCAGCAGCCGGTGGGGGAGGGGAGCCACAGATACGCAGTATTTT	CASSRWGRGATDTQYF	TRBD2	TRBV5-4	TRBJ2-3	-
TGTGCCAGCAGCCCGAGAGGAGTCACTTCTGGGGCCAACGTCCTGACTTTC	CASSPRGVTSGANVLTF	-	TRBV9	TRBJ2-6	-
TGTGCCTGGAGTAGTCCGGGAATCTATGGCTACACCTTC	CAWSSPGIYGYTF	-	TRBV30	TRBJ1-2	-
TGCAGCGTTGAAGCAGTAACGCGACAGAGGAACTATGGCTACACCTTC	CSVEAVTRQRNYGYTF	-	TRBV29-1	TRBJ1-2	-
TGTGCCAGCAGTGCTAAGTTTACAGATACGCAGTATTTT	CASSAKFTDTQYF	-	TRBV27	TRBJ2-3	-
TGTGCCAGCAGTAATCAGGGGGCATTGGGTAATTCACCCCTCCACTTT	CASSNQGALGNSPLHF	TRBD1	TRBV27	TRBJ1-6	-
TGTGCCAGCAGGACACAAACAGGGGGCCCCACCTACGAGCAGTACTTC	CASRTQTGGPTYEQYF	TRBD1	TRBV28	TRBJ2-7	-
TGTGCCAGCAGCTTCTCCACGGGACAAGAGACCCAGTACTTC	CASSFSTGQETQYF	-	TRBV7-9	TRBJ2-5	medium-sized
TGTGCCAGCAGTTACTCGTCCGGGACTTCCTACAATGAGCAGTTCTTC	CASSYSSGTSYNEQFF	-	TRBV6-5	TRBJ2-1	-
TGTGCCAGCAGTGAAATGACCACAGATACGCAGTATTTT	CASSEMTTDTQYF	-	TRBV25-1	TRBJ2-3	-
TGTGCCAGCAGTGGGACGGAAAAAGAGACCCAGTACTTC	CASSGTEKETQYF	-	TRBV25-1	TRBJ2-5	-
TGTGCCAGCAGCCCGCGTCGCACAGATACGCAGTATTTT	CASSPRRTDTQYF	-	TRBV5-6	TRBJ2-3	few